This T cell receptor beta chain comes out of a study of T cells in localized non-small cell lung cancer. CDR1 SGDLS and CDR2 YYNGEE come from the germline V gene. CDR3 size: 14 residues. The ends lost 0 bases at V and 8 bases at J; junction bases unmatched: 7. Assay: immunoSEQ multiplex PCR; the TCRdb copy retains only in-frame clones and omits some. The sample carries some 1,500 clones, more than 20% recorded once. This clone appeared a few times. Material: lung tumor tissue, obtained before any cancer treatment. The chain uses TRBV9 and TRBJ1-2; 7 nucleotides agree with TRBD1. This TCR was recovered from a woman between 35 and 70 years old with stage III lung adenocarcinoma. CDR3 sequence reads: CASSVGGGAQGYTF. The CDR3, as DNA: TGTGCCAGCAGCGTAGGAGGGGGCGCACAGGGCTACACCTTC.